The 25 T cell receptor beta chains below were found in one sample sequenced in a study of tumor-infiltrating lymphocytes in oesophageal squamous cell carcinoma. TCRdb called the PCR reads again in MiXCR, with one record for every CDR3 protein. The sample includes some 13,000 distinct CDR3 sequences, 45% to 70% seen only once; the top ten take 35% to 50%. The source material was esophageal tumor tissue. These receptors were obtained from a female donor with esophageal squamous cell carcinoma.

The chain uses TRBV10-2 and TRBJ2-7; 7 nucleotides agree with TRBD1. Matching the DNA end better, TRBJ1-2 makes the J call doubtful. The CDR3 contains 15 residues. Germline V gene sequence: CDR1 WSHSY, CDR2 SAAADI. CDR3 DNA sequence: TGCGCCAGCAGTAAAGGGACAGCGATTAACTATGGCTACACCTTC. This translates into CASSKGTAINYGYTF.

The chain carries TRBV28 and TRBJ2-4; D is perhaps TRBD1 (5 bases). The DNA end is a closer match to TRBJ2-7, so the J assignment may be wrong. Germline CDR1 reads MDHEN; CDR2 reads SYDVKM. There are 14 residues in the CDR3. Here the CDR3 reads CASSLPLQAYEQYF. CDR3 sequence (DNA): TGTGCCAGCAGTTTACCTCTACAGGCCTACGAGCAGTACTTC.

The CDR3 sequence: CASSKPGAEYGYTF. DNA of the CDR3: TGTGCCAGCAGTAAACCGGGGGCGGAGTATGGCTACACCTTC. The rearrangement uses TRBV2 and TRBJ1-2; perhaps TRBD1 as D (6 bases). V shed 5 bases and J shed 5 bases, with 15 bases lying between them. This CDR3 has 14 amino acids. Germline lookup yields CDR1 SNHLY and CDR2 FYNNEI.

The sample holds one count of this clonotype. The chain links TRBV7-2 to TRBJ2-5; D perhaps matches TRBD2 (5 bases). Trimming took 7 bases from V and 4 from J, leaving 13 bases between them. The V gene's germline CDR1 is SGHTA and CDR2 FQGNSA. This CDR3 has 13 residues. CDR3 in amino acids: CASKDFLRETQYF. Written as DNA, the CDR3 is TGTGCCAGCAAGGACTTCTTGCGAGAGACCCAGTACTTC. Supplemented by reference TRBV7-2 and TRBJ2-5, the full variable domain reads GAGVSQSPSNKVTEKGKDVELRCDPISGHTALYWYRQSLGQGLEFLIYFQGNSAPDKSGLPSDRFSAERTGGSVSTLTIQRTQQEDSAVYLCASKDFLRETQYFGPGTRLLVL.

The chain employs TRBV7-3 and TRBJ2-2, with TRBD2 identical over 12 bases. V trimming: 4 bases; J trimming: 6 bases; junction bases outside the gene matches: 12. There are 18 residues in the CDR3. CDR1 and CDR2 from the germline V gene are SGHTA and FQGTGA. CDR3 bases: TGTGCCAGCAGCTCCCCGACTAGCGGGAGTACAGTCCCCGGGGAGCTGTTTTTT. As protein: CASSSPTSGSTVPGELFF.

This sequence joins TRBV7-8 and TRBJ2-1, with 9 bases lining up with TRBD2. The DNA matches TRBJ2-7 better at its end, which makes the J call doubtful. The CDR3 totals 15 residues. The V gene's germline CDR1 is SGHVS and CDR2 FQNEAQ. CDR3 nucleotide sequence: TGTGCCAGCAGCTCTGGTGGTAGCGGGGGCTACGAGCAGTACTTC. Residues: CASSSGGSGGYEQYF.

This clonotype appeared a few times. The V gene is TRBV9, the J gene TRBJ2-1; 11 bases are a match to TRBD2. CDR3 size: 18 residues. Germline V gives CDR1 SGDLS, CDR2 YYNGEE. V lost 3 bases, J lost 3 bases, and 11 bases stayed unmatched. The CDR3 region is CASSARGGTSGGYNEQFF. The CDR3 region has the DNA TGTGCCAGCAGCGCCCGTGGGGGGACTAGCGGAGGCTACAATGAGCAGTTCTTC.

This chain joins TRBV7-8 and TRBJ2-7, with D possibly being TRBD1 (6 bases). The DNA end is a closer match to TRBJ2-5, so the J assignment may be wrong. The CDR3 is 14 residues long. Germline CDR1 reads SGHVS; CDR2 reads FQNEAQ. The CDR3 region is CASSSTGTKETQYF. As DNA, the CDR3 is TGTGCCAGCAGCTCAACCGGGACAAAAGAGACCCAGTACTTC.

This clonotype was observed a handful of times. The chain uses TRBV19 and TRBJ1-1, with D possibly matching TRBD1 (6 bases). V was shortened by 5 bases and J by 1 base, with 14 bases between the two germline ends. This CDR3 has 15 amino acids. Per germline, CDR1 LNHDA and CDR2 SQIVND (reference sequence). The CDR3 loop is CASSGRMGANTEAFF. In nucleotides, the CDR3 is TGTGCCAGTAGTGGCCGAATGGGGGCGAACACTGAAGCTTTCTTT.

V is TRBV7-6 and J is TRBJ2-3, with D possibly being TRBD1 (6 bases). Trimming took off 2 bases at V and 4 bases at J, with 13 bases between the two ends. The CDR3 sequence is 15 residues long. The V gene's germline CDR1 is SGHVS and CDR2 FNYEAQ. The CDR3 DNA reads TGTGCCAGCAGCTTATGGACAGAGTATGCAGATACGCAGTATTTT. Translated, it gives CASSLWTEYADTQYF. The whole variable domain, remainder taken from reference TRBV7-6 and TRBJ2-3, is GAGVSQSPRYKVTKRGQDVALRCDPISGHVSLYWYRQALGQGPEFLTYFNYEAQQDKSGLPNDRFSAERPEGSISTLTIQRTEQRDSAMYRCASSLWTEYADTQYFGPGTRLTVL.

This clonotype was recorded at least ten times. V usage is TRBV7-6 and J usage is TRBJ2-5, with 8 positions matching TRBD1. This CDR3 comprises 16 residues. Germline V gene data show CDR1 as SGHVS and CDR2 as FNYEAQ. With 1 base clipped from V and 11 bases from J, the junction kept 15 bases outside the gene matches. For the CDR3, the DNA is TGTGCCAGCAGCTTAGTGTATTCAGGGGGCTCTAATGAGCAGTACTTC. This translates into CASSLVYSGGSNEQYF.

In this sample, this clonotype turned up many times. The chain joins TRBV6-1 to TRBJ1-6; 11 nucleotides align to TRBD1. The germline gives CDR1 MNHNS, CDR2 SASEGT. Trimming removed 5 bases from V and 7 bases from J; junction bases left unmatched: 13. This CDR3 has 18 residues. The CDR3 region is CASSWGFGTGGKNSPLHF. CDR3 nucleotide sequence: TGTGCCAGCAGTTGGGGGTTCGGGACAGGGGGAAAAAATTCACCCCTCCACTTT.

The chain joins TRBV7-9 to TRBJ2-1; possibly TRBD1 for D (6 bases). V gave up 2 bases and J gave up 8 bases, with 16 bases separating them. Germline CDR1 and CDR2: SEHNR and FQNEAQ (reference sequence). CDR3 length: 15 residues. The CDR3 loop is CASSLKTGPNDEQFF. DNA of the CDR3: TGTGCCAGCAGCTTAAAGACAGGCCCTAACGATGAGCAGTTCTTC.

This chain connects TRBV6-2 or TRBV6-3 to TRBJ2-7; perhaps TRBD1 as D (6 bases). Per the germline V gene, CDR1 is MNHEY and CDR2 is SVGEGT. Trimming cost V 11 bases and J 10 bases, with 12 bases left between them. The CDR3 length is 9 residues. CDR3 amino acids: CAVGTIQYF. In DNA, the CDR3 is TGTGCCGTGGGGACAATCCAGTACTTC.

The sample holds one count of this clonotype. The V gene is TRBV7-2, the J gene TRBJ1-5, with a tentative D call TRBD1 (6 bases). Germline CDR1 reads SGHTA; CDR2 reads FQGNSA. The CDR3 runs to 15 residues. With 5 bases removed from V and 4 bases from J, the gap between germline ends came to 15 bases. The CDR3 spells CASSIGQTQNQPQHF. CDR3 in DNA: TGTGCCAGCAGCATCGGACAGACACAGAATCAGCCCCAGCATTTT.

This clonotype has just a few counts. The missing conserved phenylalanine or tryptophan at the end of this CDR3 makes a read error likely. The limits of the CDR3 on the DNA are not certain, so only TCRdb's listed CDR3 is given. The chain has TRBV19 and TRBJ2-7. Per germline, CDR1 LNHDA and CDR2 SQIVND (reference sequence). The CDR3 has 17 residues if both end residues are counted. CDR3 region: CASSLITERNYGYTFGS.

The J gene is TRBJ2-5, the V gene TRBV24-1, with 7 bases fitting TRBD1. V lost 9 bases and J lost 2; bases outside the gene matches: 5. Germline V lookup: CDR1 KGHDR, CDR2 SFDVKD. The CDR3 consists of 13 residues. CDR3 in amino acids: CATSKGAQETQYF. The CDR3 DNA sequence: TGTGCCACCTCTAAGGGGGCTCAAGAGACCCAGTACTTC.

The V and J genes are TRBV6-6 and TRBJ2-1, with no clear D. Germline-derived CDR1 and CDR2 are MNHNY and SVGAGI (reference sequence). V was shortened by 2 bases and J by 0 bases, with 8 bases between the two germline ends. The CDR3 totals 15 residues. This CDR3 reads CASSYHPSSYNEQFF. CDR3 DNA: TGTGCCAGCAGTTACCACCCGAGCTCCTACAATGAGCAGTTCTTC.

The chain uses TRBV5-4 and TRBJ2-3, with unresolved D. Per the germline V gene, CDR1 is SGHNT and CDR2 is YYREEE (reference sequence). CDR3 size: 13 residues. Trimming cost V 2 bases and J 5 bases, with 9 bases left between them. The CDR3 DNA sequence: TGTGCCAGCAGCTTCCGCGATGGAGATACGCAGTATTTT. Protein product: CASSFRDGDTQYF. The full variable domain, in which reference TRBV5-4 and TRBJ2-3 provide the parts outside the CDR3, is ETGVTQSPTHLIKTRGQQVTLRCSSQSGHNTVSWYQQALGQGPQFIFQYYREEENGRGNFPPRFSGLQFPNYSSELNVNALELDDSALYLCASSFRDGDTQYFGPGTRLTVL.

This clonotype was picked up a small number of times. V is TRBV7-2 and J is TRBJ2-5; no clear D. This CDR3 is built from 11 residues. Germline loops: CDR1 SGHTA, CDR2 FQGNSA. The ends were cut back, 5 bases at V and 7 bases at J, with 8 bases in the middle. The CDR3 loop is CASSTVGTQYF. In DNA form, the CDR3 reads TGTGCCAGCAGCACCGTAGGGACCCAGTACTTC.

The chain has TRBV12-3 or TRBV12-4 and TRBJ2-3; perhaps TRBD2 as D (5 bases). V was cut by 3 bases and J by 1 base, with 8 bases left in between. The CDR3 totals 14 residues. The CDR3 loop is CASSFSSGTDTQYF. The CDR3 DNA is TGTGCCAGCAGTTTTAGTAGCGGCACAGATACGCAGTATTTT.

This clonotype occurred many times. The chain employs TRBV12-3 or TRBV12-4 and TRBJ1-1, with D hard to call. The CDR3 is made up of 15 amino acids. V was trimmed by 4 bases and J by 4 bases, leaving 16 bases between them. This chain's CDR3 is CASSSTGVLGTEAFF. The CDR3 bases are TGTGCCAGCAGTTCCACGGGAGTCCTGGGCACTGAAGCTTTCTTT.

This clonotype was detected ten times or more. J is TRBJ2-1 and V is TRBV27; D uncertain. The CDR3 length is 13 residues. Trimming cost V 3 bases and J 10 bases, with 13 bases left between them. Germline CDR1 and CDR2: MNHEY and SMNVEV (reference sequence). The CDR3 sequence is CASSFSIIREQFF. In DNA, the CDR3 is TGTGCCAGCAGTTTCTCCATAATTCGGGAGCAGTTCTTC.

The chain is built from TRBV28 and TRBJ2-7; D perhaps matches TRBD2 (5 bases). Germline CDR1 is MDHEN and CDR2 is SYDVKM. The CDR3 spans 15 residues. Trimming removed 3 bases from V and 2 bases from J, with 14 bases in between. CDR3: CASSFLRAGTYEQYF. The CDR3 nucleotides read TGTGCCAGCAGTTTTCTGAGGGCTGGAACCTACGAGCAGTACTTC.

This chain connects TRBV6-1 to TRBJ2-6, with TRBD2 matching 9 bases. The V gene end was trimmed by 1 base and the J gene end by 0 bases; junction bases not matched to a gene: 4. Germline CDR1 is MNHNS and CDR2 is SASEGT. The CDR3 has 18 amino acids. CDR3 amino acids: CASSEVLAGSSGANVLTF. Written as DNA, the CDR3 is TGTGCCAGCAGTGAAGTTCTAGCGGGAAGCTCTGGGGCCAACGTCCTGACTTTC.